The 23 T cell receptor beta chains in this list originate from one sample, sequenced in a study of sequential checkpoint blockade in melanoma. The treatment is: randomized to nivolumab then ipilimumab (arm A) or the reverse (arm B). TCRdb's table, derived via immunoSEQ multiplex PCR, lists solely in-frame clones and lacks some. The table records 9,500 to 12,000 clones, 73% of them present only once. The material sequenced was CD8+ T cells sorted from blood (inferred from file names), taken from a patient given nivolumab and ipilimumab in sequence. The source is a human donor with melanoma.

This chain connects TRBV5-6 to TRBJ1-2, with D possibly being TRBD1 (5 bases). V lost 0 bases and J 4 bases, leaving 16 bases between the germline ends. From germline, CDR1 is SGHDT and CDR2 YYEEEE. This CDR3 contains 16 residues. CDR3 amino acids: CASSLVDSPNPYGYTF. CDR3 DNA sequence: TGTGCCAGCAGCTTGGTTGACAGCCCGAACCCCTATGGCTACACCTTC. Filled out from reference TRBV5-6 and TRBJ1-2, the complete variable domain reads DAGVTQSPTHLIKTRGQQVTLRCSPKSGHDTVSWYQQALGQGPQFIFQYYEEEERQRGNFPDRFSGHQFPNYSSELNVNALLLGDSALYLCASSLVDSPNPYGYTFGSGTRLTVV.

The CDR3 sequence: CATSRAGTGTDTQYF. CDR3 DNA: TGTGCCACCAGCAGGGCCGGGACTGGCACAGATACGCAGTATTTT. The genes are TRBV15 and TRBJ2-3, with TRBD2 as a possible D gene (6 bases). Trimming left V 3 bases short and J 1 base short, with 11 bases between. Germline V gives CDR1 LNHNV, CDR2 YYDKDF (reference sequence). The CDR3 runs to 15 residues.

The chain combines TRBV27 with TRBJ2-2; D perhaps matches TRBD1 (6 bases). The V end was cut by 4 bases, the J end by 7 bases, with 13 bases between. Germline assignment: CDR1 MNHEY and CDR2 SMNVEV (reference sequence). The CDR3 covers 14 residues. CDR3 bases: TGTGCCAGCAGTTCCATACAGGGCTACGGGGAGCTGTTTTTT. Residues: CASSSIQGYGELFF.

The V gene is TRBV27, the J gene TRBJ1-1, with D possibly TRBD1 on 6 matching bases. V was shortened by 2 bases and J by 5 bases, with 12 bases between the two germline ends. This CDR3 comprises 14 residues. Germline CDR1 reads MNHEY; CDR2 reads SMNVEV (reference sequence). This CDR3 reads CASSLRTDGTEAFF. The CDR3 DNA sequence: TGTGCCAGCAGTTTACGGACAGACGGGACTGAAGCTTTCTTT.

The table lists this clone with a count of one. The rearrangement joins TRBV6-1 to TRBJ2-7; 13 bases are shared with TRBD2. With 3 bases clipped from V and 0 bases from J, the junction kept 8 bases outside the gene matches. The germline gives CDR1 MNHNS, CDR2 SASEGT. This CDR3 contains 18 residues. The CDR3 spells CASSDRTSGGPSSYEQYF. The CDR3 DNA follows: TGTGCCAGCAGTGATAGGACTAGCGGGGGCCCGAGCTCCTACGAGCAGTACTTC.

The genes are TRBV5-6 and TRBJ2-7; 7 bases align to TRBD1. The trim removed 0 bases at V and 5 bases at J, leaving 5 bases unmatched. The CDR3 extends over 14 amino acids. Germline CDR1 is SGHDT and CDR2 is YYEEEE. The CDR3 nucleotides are TGTGCCAGCAGCTTGGTAGGGGGCAGGGACGAGCAGTACTTC. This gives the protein CASSLVGGRDEQYF. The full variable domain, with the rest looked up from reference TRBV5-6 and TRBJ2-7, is DAGVTQSPTHLIKTRGQQVTLRCSPKSGHDTVSWYQQALGQGPQFIFQYYEEEERQRGNFPDRFSGHQFPNYSSELNVNALLLGDSALYLCASSLVGGRDEQYFGPGTRLTVT.

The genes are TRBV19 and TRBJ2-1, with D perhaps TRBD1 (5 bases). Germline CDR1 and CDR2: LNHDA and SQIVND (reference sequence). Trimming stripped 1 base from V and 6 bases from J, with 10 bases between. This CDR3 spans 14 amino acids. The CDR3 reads CASSIAGSGNEQFF. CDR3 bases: TGTGCCAGTAGTATAGCAGGGTCGGGCAATGAGCAGTTCTTC.

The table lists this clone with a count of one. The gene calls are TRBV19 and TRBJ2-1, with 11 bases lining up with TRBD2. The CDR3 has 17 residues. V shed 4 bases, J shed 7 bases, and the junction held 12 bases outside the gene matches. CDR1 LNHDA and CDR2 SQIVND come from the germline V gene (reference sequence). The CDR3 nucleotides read TGTGCCAGTAGTACCCGTATAGCGGGAGGGCCGGGGAATGAGCAGTTCTTC. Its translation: CASSTRIAGGPGNEQFF.

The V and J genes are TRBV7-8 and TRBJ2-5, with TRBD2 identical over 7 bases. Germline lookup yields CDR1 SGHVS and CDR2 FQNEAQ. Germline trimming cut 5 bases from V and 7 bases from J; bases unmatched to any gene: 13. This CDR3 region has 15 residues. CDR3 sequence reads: CASSQRPLAEGTQYF. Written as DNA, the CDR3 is TGTGCCAGCAGCCAGCGGCCGCTAGCGGAGGGGACCCAGTACTTC.

CDR3 DNA: TGTGCCACCAGCAGGGAACATAAACGGGACTCGGAACACGAGCAGTACTTC. Translation: CATSREHKRDSEHEQYF. The chain carries TRBV15 and TRBJ2-7; D perhaps matches TRBD2 (6 bases). Between the trimmed V and J ends, which lost 3 bases and 5 bases, there was a span of 23 bases. This CDR3 contains 17 residues. Per germline, CDR1 LNHNV and CDR2 YYDKDF (reference sequence). Together with reference TRBV15 and TRBJ2-7, the CDR3 gives the full variable domain: DAMVIQNPRYQVTQFGKPVTLSCSQTLNHNVMYWYQQKSSQAPKLLFHYYDKDFNNEADTPDNFQSRRPNTSFCFLDIRSPGLGDTAMYLCATSREHKRDSEHEQYFGPGTRLTVT.

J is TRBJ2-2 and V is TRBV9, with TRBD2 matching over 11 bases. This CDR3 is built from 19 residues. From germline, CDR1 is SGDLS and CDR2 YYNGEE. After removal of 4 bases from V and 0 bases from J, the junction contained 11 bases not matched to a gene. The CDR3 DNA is TGTGCCAGCAGCTTAGTAGCGGGGGGGCCCCGTCCGAACACCGGGGAGCTGTTTTTT. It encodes CASSLVAGGPRPNTGELFF.

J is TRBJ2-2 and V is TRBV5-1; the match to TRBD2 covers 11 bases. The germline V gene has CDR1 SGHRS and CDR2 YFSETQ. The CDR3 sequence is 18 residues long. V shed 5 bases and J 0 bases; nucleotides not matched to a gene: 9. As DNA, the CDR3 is TGCGCCAGCAGGGGGACTAGCGGCCACCTTACGAACACCGGGGAGCTGTTTTTT. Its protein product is CASRGTSGHLTNTGELFF. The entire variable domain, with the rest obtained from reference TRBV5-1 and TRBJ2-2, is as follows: KAGVTQTPRYLIKTRGQQVTLSCSPISGHRSVSWYQQTPGQGLQFLFEYFSETQRNKGNFPGRFSGRQFSNSRSEMNVSTLELGDSALYLCASRGTSGHLTNTGELFFGEGSRLTVL.

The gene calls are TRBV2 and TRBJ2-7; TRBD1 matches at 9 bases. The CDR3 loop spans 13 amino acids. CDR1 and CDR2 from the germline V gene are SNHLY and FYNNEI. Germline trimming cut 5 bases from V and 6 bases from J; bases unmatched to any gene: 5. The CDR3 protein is CASSFDRGGEQYF. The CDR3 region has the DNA TGTGCCAGCAGTTTCGACAGGGGGGGCGAGCAGTACTTC.

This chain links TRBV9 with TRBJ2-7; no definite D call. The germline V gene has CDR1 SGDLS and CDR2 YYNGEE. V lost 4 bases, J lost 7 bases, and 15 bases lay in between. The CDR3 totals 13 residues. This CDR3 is CASSPRGPGEQYF. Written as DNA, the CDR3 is TGTGCCAGCAGCCCAAGAGGCCCCGGGGAGCAGTACTTC.

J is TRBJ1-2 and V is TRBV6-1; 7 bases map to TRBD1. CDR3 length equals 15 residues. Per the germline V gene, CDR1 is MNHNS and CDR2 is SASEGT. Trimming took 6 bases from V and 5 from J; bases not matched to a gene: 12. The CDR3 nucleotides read TGTGCCAGCAGCCCTGGGACAGCATGGGAATATGGCTACACCTTC. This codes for CASSPGTAWEYGYTF.

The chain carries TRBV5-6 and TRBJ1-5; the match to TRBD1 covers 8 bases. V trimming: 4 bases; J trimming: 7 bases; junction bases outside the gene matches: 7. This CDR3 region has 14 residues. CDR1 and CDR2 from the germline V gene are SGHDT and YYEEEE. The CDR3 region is CASSPRGLGQPQHF. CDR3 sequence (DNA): TGTGCCAGCAGCCCCAGGGGGCTAGGGCAGCCCCAGCATTTT. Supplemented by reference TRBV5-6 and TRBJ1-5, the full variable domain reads DAGVTQSPTHLIKTRGQQVTLRCSPKSGHDTVSWYQQALGQGPQFIFQYYEEEERQRGNFPDRFSGHQFPNYSSELNVNALLLGDSALYLCASSPRGLGQPQHFGDGTRLSIL.

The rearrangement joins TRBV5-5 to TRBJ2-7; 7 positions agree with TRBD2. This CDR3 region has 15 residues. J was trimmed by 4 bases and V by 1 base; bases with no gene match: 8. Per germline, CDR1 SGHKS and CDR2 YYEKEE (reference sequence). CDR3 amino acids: CASSLFGGSSYEQYF. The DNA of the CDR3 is TGTGCCAGCAGCTTGTTTGGCGGGAGTAGTTACGAGCAGTACTTC.

The chain's CDR3 is CASRLGGEAYEQYF. CDR3 DNA: TGCGCCAGCAGACTTGGAGGGGAGGCCTACGAGCAGTACTTC. The gene calls are TRBV5-1 and TRBJ2-7, with D possibly TRBD2 on 6 matching bases. V was cut by 5 bases and J by 2 bases, with 14 bases left in between. This CDR3 contains 14 residues. In germline, CDR1 is SGHRS, CDR2 YFSETQ.

CDR3 sequence: CASSLFRGQMDEQYF. The DNA of the CDR3 is TGTGCCAGCAGCTTGTTCAGGGGCCAGATGGACGAGCAGTACTTC. The chain couples TRBV5-5 to TRBJ2-7; maybe TRBD1 (6 bases). Germline V gives CDR1 SGHKS, CDR2 YYEKEE (reference sequence). The CDR3 consists of 15 residues. V was pared by 1 base and J by 5 bases, with 16 bases between.

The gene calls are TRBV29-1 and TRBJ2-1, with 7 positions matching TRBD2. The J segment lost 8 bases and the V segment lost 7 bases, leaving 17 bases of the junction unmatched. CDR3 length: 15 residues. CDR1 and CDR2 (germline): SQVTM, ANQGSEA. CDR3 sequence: CSGSEWASGGYEQFF. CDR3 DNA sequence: TGCAGCGGGTCGGAGTGGGCTAGCGGAGGGTATGAGCAGTTCTTC.

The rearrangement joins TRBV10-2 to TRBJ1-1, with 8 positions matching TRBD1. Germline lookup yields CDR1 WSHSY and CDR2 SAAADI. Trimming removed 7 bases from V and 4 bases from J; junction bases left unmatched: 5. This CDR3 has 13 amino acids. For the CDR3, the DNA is TGCGCCAGCAACACAGGGGGGGCCACTGAAGCTTTCTTT. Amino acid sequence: CASNTGGATEAFF.

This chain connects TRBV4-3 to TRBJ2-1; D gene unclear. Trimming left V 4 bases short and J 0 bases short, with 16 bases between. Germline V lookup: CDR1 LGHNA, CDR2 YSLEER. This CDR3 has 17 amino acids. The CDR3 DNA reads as TGCGCCAGCAGCCCTGCCTCTCCGTCGAGCTCCTACAATGAGCAGTTCTTC. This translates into CASSPASPSSSYNEQFF.

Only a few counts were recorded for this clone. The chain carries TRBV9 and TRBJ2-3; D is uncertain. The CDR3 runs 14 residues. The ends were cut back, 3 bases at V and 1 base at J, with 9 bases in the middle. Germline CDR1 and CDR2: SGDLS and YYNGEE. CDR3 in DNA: TGTGCCAGCAGCGCGGAACTACGCACAGATACGCAGTATTTT. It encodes CASSAELRTDTQYF. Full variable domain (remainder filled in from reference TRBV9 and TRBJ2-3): DSGVTQTPKHLITATGQRVTLRCSPRSGDLSVYWYQQSLDQGLQFLIQYYNGEERAKGNILERFSAQQFPDLHSELNLSSLELGDSALYFCASSAELRTDTQYFGPGTRLTVL.